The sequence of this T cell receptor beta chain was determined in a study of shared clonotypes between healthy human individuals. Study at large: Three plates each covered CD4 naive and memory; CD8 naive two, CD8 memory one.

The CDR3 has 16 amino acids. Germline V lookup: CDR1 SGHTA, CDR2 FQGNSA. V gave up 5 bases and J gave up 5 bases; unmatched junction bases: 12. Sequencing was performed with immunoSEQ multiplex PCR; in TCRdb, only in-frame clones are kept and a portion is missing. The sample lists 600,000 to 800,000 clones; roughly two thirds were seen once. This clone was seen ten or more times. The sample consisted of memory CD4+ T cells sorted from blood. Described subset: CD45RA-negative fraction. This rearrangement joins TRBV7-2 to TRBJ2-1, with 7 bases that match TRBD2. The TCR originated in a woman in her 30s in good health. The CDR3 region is CASSHTRASGNNEQFF. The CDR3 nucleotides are TGTGCCAGCAGCCATACCCGGGCTAGCGGCAACAATGAGCAGTTCTTC.